Following are 21 T cell receptor beta chains from one sample sequenced in a study of cytomegalovirus exposure and HLA in healthy donors. 60 Vbeta and 13 Jbeta primers were used in PCR. Profiling relied on immunoSEQ multiplex PCR, and the TCRdb table lists in-frame clones only, not all of them. There are 100,000 to 150,000 clones in the sample; around 75% occur only once, and 2.1% lies in the top ten. Sequenced: PBMCs. These receptors originate from a man aged 25 to 45 in good health and CMV-seronegative.

This clone was counted only a few times. The gene calls are TRBV15 and TRBJ2-3; 10 nucleotides match TRBD1. The V segment lost 0 bases and the J segment 4 bases; nucleotides outside the gene matches: 7. There are 17 residues in the CDR3. From germline, CDR1 is LNHNV and CDR2 YYDKDF (reference sequence). In DNA, the CDR3 is TGTGCCACCAGCAGAGATCAGGGGGGACAGGGGTCAGATACGCAGTATTTT. The encoded protein is CATSRDQGGQGSDTQYF. The variable domain in full, completed from reference TRBV15 and TRBJ2-3, reads DAMVIQNPRYQVTQFGKPVTLSCSQTLNHNVMYWYQQKSSQAPKLLFHYYDKDFNNEADTPDNFQSRRPNTSFCFLDIRSPGLGDTAMYLCATSRDQGGQGSDTQYFGPGTRLTVL.

This clone was counted only a few times. The chain combines TRBV5-6 with TRBJ1-5; 9 positions agree with TRBD1. V lost 4 bases, J lost 2 bases, and 7 bases stayed unmatched. CDR1 and CDR2 (germline): SGHDT, YYEEEE. CDR3 length equals 16 residues. The CDR3 here is CASSKGQGGGNQPQHF. CDR3 in DNA: TGTGCCAGCAGCAAGGGACAGGGCGGGGGCAATCAGCCCCAGCATTTT.

This chain uses TRBV13 with TRBJ2-7; 9 nucleotides match TRBD1. Trimming took 4 bases from V and 6 from J; bases not matched to a gene: 10. This CDR3 has 15 amino acids. CDR1 and CDR2 from the germline V gene are PRHDT and FYEKMQ (reference sequence). The CDR3 region is CASSYYGTGNGEQYF. The DNA of the CDR3 is TGTGCCAGCAGCTACTACGGGACAGGGAACGGCGAGCAGTACTTC.

The chain has TRBV7-2 and TRBJ1-1, with unresolved D. The V end lost 0 bases, the J end lost 0 bases, and 8 bases lay between the germline ends. The CDR3 extends over 15 amino acids. Germline V gene lookup returns CDR1 SGHTA and CDR2 FQGNSA. The CDR3: CASSLAQALNTEAFF. In DNA form, the CDR3 reads TGTGCCAGCAGCTTAGCTCAGGCCCTGAACACTGAAGCTTTCTTT.

The sample holds a few counts of this clone. CDR3 DNA sequence: TGTGCCAGCAGCCAAGATTTCCCGGGACTAGCGGGGGGGCCCGATACGCAGTATTTT. Its translation is CASSQDFPGLAGGPDTQYF. V gene TRBV4-2 combines with J gene TRBJ2-3; TRBD2 matches at 16 bases. This CDR3 has 19 residues. Germline V gives CDR1 LGHNA, CDR2 YNFKEQ. V shed 0 bases and J 6 bases; nucleotides not matched to a gene: 9.

The chain is built from TRBV14 and TRBJ1-6; D is unresolved. V lost 4 bases to trimming and J lost 7 bases, with 8 bases between them. The germline gives CDR1 SGHDN, CDR2 FVKESK. CDR3 length: 13 amino acids. The CDR3 bases are TGTGCCAGCAGCCCCACGAGGAATTCACCCCTCCACTTT. This encodes CASSPTRNSPLHF.

V and J are TRBV5-4 and TRBJ2-7, with D possibly matching TRBD2 (6 bases). Trimming took 0 bases from V and 6 from J, leaving 13 bases between them. CDR1 and CDR2 (germline): SGHNT, YYREEE (reference sequence). The CDR3 consists of 14 residues. This CDR3 reads CASSLDAGSREQYF. The CDR3 nucleotides read TGTGCCAGCAGCTTGGATGCGGGGTCGCGCGAGCAGTACTTC.

The rearrangement links TRBV5-1 to TRBJ2-1, with a possible D match to TRBD2 (5 bases). Germline V CDR1 and CDR2: SGHRS, YFSETQ. This CDR3 comprises 15 residues. Trimming shortened V by 5 bases and J by 1 base, and 13 bases separated the two germline ends. This chain's CDR3 is CASRKAAPSYNEQFF. As DNA, the CDR3 is TGCGCCAGCAGGAAAGCGGCACCTTCCTACAATGAGCAGTTCTTC.

This clone was counted between two and nine times. This chain links TRBV28 with TRBJ1-3; D is possibly TRBD1 (5 bases). The germline gives CDR1 MDHEN, CDR2 SYDVKM. The CDR3 covers 16 residues. Trimming took off 5 bases at V and 4 bases at J, with 18 bases between the two ends. The CDR3 protein is CASSPQGVRSGNTIYF. In nucleotides, the CDR3 is TGTGCCAGCAGTCCCCAAGGGGTTCGATCCGGAAACACCATATATTTT.

This chain links TRBV27 with TRBJ2-7; TRBD1 aligns across 9 bases. Unmatched junction bases numbered 13, after V lost 6 bases and J lost 7 bases. Germline V gives CDR1 MNHEY, CDR2 SMNVEV (reference sequence). The CDR3 covers 15 residues. The CDR3 reads CASRLLGQGFGEQYF. CDR3 bases: TGTGCCAGCAGGTTGTTGGGACAGGGTTTTGGGGAGCAGTACTTC.

The rearrangement joins TRBV6-1 to TRBJ1-6; a weak D match, TRBD1 (5 bases). This CDR3 has 14 amino acids. Germline values: CDR1 MNHNS, CDR2 SASEGT. Trimming took off 6 bases at V and 7 bases at J, with 13 bases between the two ends. For the CDR3, the DNA is TGTGCCAGCAGCCTCAGGGCCGGAAATTCACCCCTCCACTTT. This sequence encodes CASSLRAGNSPLHF.

The chain employs TRBV5-1 and TRBJ2-7; 9 positions agree with TRBD1. The CDR3 consists of 14 residues. Germline assignment: CDR1 SGHRS and CDR2 YFSETQ. With 3 bases clipped from V and 5 bases from J, the junction kept 6 bases outside the gene matches. This CDR3 reads CASSYGDRVHEQYF. The CDR3 coding sequence is TGCGCCAGCAGCTATGGGGACAGGGTGCACGAGCAGTACTTC.

The chain couples TRBV10-3 to TRBJ1-6; D is ambiguous. V gave up 6 bases and J gave up 7 bases, with 13 bases separating them. This CDR3 spans 14 amino acids. The germline V gene has CDR1 ENHRY and CDR2 SYGVKD. The CDR3: CAISDTNGNSPLHF. The CDR3 bases are TGTGCCATCAGCGATACTAACGGGAATTCACCCCTCCACTTT.

Note on this clone: One junction end disagrees with the germline gene, perhaps due to a read error. The chain combines TRBV7-9 with TRBJ1-5, with D possibly being TRBD1 (5 bases). Germline CDR1 and CDR2: SEHNR and FQNEAQ (reference sequence). This CDR3 region has 13 residues. CDR3 residues: CSSSLGGDQPQHF. CDR3 nucleotides: TGTTCCAGCAGCTTGGGGGGGGATCAGCCCCAGCATTTT.

V usage is TRBV2 and J usage is TRBJ1-3; D is ambiguous. The germline V gene has CDR1 SNHLY and CDR2 FYNNEI. The V and J ends lost 1 base and 1 base respectively, with 17 bases between them. This CDR3 spans 18 amino acids. CDR3 loop: CASSEDSPYWASGNTIYF. The CDR3 DNA reads TGTGCCAGCAGTGAAGATTCGCCCTACTGGGCTTCTGGAAACACCATATATTTT.

This clone was observed once. This CDR3 reads CASSLTGTGHDEQYF. DNA of the CDR3: TGTGCCAGCAGCCTAACCGGGACAGGGCACGACGAGCAGTACTTC. The gene calls are TRBV11-2 and TRBJ2-7, with 9 bases matching TRBD1. There are 15 residues in the CDR3. The germline V gene encodes CDR1 SGHAT and CDR2 FQNNGV. V gave up 5 bases and J gave up 5 bases; unmatched junction bases: 10. Variable domain in full (rest from reference TRBV11-2 and TRBJ2-7): EAGVAQSPRYKIIEKRQSVAFWCNPISGHATLYWYQQILGQGPKLLIQFQNNGVVDDSQLPKDRFSAERLKGVDSTLKIQPAKLEDSAVYLCASSLTGTGHDEQYFGPGTRLTVT.

The chain couples TRBV27 to TRBJ2-5; a weak D match, TRBD1 (6 bases). CDR1 is MNHEY, CDR2 SMNVEV, per germline (reference sequence). This CDR3 has 13 residues. V was pared by 4 bases and J by 2 bases, with 8 bases between. This chain's CDR3 is CASSYTGQETQYF. In nucleotides, the CDR3 is TGTGCCAGCAGTTACACAGGGCAAGAGACCCAGTACTTC.

This chain links TRBV7-9 with TRBJ1-1; D is perhaps TRBD1 (5 bases). Germline values: CDR1 SEHNR, CDR2 FQNEAQ (reference sequence). V lost 1 base, J lost 8 bases, and 8 bases lay in between. The CDR3 totals 12 residues. CDR3 sequence reads: CASSLEAGEAFF. CDR3 DNA: TGTGCCAGCAGCTTAGAGGCAGGGGAAGCTTTCTTT.

CDR3 sequence (DNA): TGTGCCAGCAGCCCCCGAGCGGGTTTGACAGATACGCAGTATTTT. Translated: CASSPRAGLTDTQYF. The chain carries TRBV2 and TRBJ2-3; D perhaps matches TRBD2 (6 bases). The CDR3 contains 15 residues. V was trimmed by 6 bases and J by 3 bases, leaving 16 bases between them. Looked up from germline, CDR1 is SNHLY and CDR2 is FYNNEI.

This rearrangement joins TRBV11-2 to TRBJ2-7, with 10 nucleotides matching TRBD1. TRBJ2-1 explains the end of the DNA better; the J call may be wrong. Germline V gene data show CDR1 as SGHAT and CDR2 as FQNNGV. The CDR3 spans 15 residues. The CDR3 spells CASSLGQGAENEQFF. The CDR3 nucleotides are TGTGCCAGCAGCTTAGGACAGGGGGCGGAAAATGAGCAGTTCTTC.

The chain has TRBV5-4 and TRBJ2-1; 12 bases are shared with TRBD1. The V and J ends lost 5 bases and 8 bases, in that order; junction bases with no gene match: 2. CDR3 length: 13 residues. Germline CDR1 is SGHNT and CDR2 is YYREEE (reference sequence). CDR3 coding DNA: TGTGCCAGCAGGGGACAGGGGGCCGATGAGCAGTTCTTC. Protein sequence: CASRGQGADEQFF.